The rows below give T cell receptor beta chains drawn from one sample of a study of blood T cells in healthy people across ages. MiXCR, applied by TCRdb to the 5' RACE reads, yields one record per CDR3 protein. The profile shows more than 650,000 distinct CDR3 sequences, 20% to 25% of them singletons. The specimen sequenced was blood. The receptors derive from a man aged 70-80 years in good health. Both conserved end residues are part of each CDR3. A D gene is named only where the DNA matches it firmly. The size entry is marked missing in some rows and otherwise reads once, few, many or a size class.

CDR3aa	CDR3nt	v_gene	d_gene	abundance	len	j_gene
CASSLESDTKASYNSPLHF	TGTGCCAGCAGTTTAGAATCAGACACCAAGGCGTCCTATAATTCACCCCTCCACTTT	TRBV12-3/TRBV12-4	-	-	19	TRBJ1-6
CASSFEGTTDTQYF	TGTGCCAGCAGTTTTGAGGGGACCACAGATACGCAGTATTTT	TRBV12-3/TRBV12-4	-	few	14	TRBJ2-3
CASRDEGSPYGYTF	TGTGCCAGCAGGGACGAGGGGAGTCCCTATGGCTACACCTTC	TRBV12-3/TRBV12-4	-	-	14	TRBJ1-2
CSVEGRKGTEETQYF	TGCAGCGTTGAAGGTAGAAAGGGGACCGAAGAGACCCAGTACTTC	TRBV29-1	-	many	15	TRBJ2-5
CASSPRGLSEAFF	TGTGCCAGCTCACCGAGGGGTTTGAGTGAAGCTTTCTTT	TRBV18	-	few	13	TRBJ1-1
CASRPTGTNTEAFF	TGTGCCAGCAGGCCGACAGGGACGAACACTGAAGCTTTCTTT	TRBV6-6	TRBD1	-	14	TRBJ1-1
CSVEDGQALNIQYF	TGCAGCGTTGAAGATGGGCAGGCCTTAAACATTCAGTACTTC	TRBV29-1	-	-	14	TRBJ2-4
CASSYSGRKPYNEQFF	TGTGCCAGCAGTTACTCGGGACGCAAACCTTACAATGAGCAGTTCTTC	TRBV6-2/TRBV6-3	-	-	16	TRBJ2-1
CASSPGTYGEAFF	TGTGCCAGTAGTCCCGGGACATATGGGGAAGCTTTCTTT	TRBV19	-	-	13	TRBJ1-1
CAGGGASAEQYF	TGTGCCGGAGGGGGAGCGTCGGCCGAGCAGTACTTC	TRBV28	-	-	12	TRBJ2-7
CSVDPRTGELFF	TGCAGCGTTGACCCCAGGACCGGGGAGCTGTTTTTT	TRBV29-1	-	-	12	TRBJ2-2
CASSDLYEQFF	TGTGCCAGCAGTGACCTTTACGAGCAGTTCTTC	TRBV6-2/TRBV6-3	-	-	11	TRBJ2-1
CASSLTSGSLNEQFF	TGTGCCAGCAGCTTGACTAGCGGGAGTTTGAATGAGCAGTTCTTC	TRBV7-9	TRBD2	many	15	TRBJ2-1
CASSFGELVYNEQFF	TGTGCCAGCAGTTTCGGGGAGTTGGTCTACAATGAGCAGTTCTTC	TRBV28	-	-	15	TRBJ2-1
CASSLLRGHLLF	TGTGCCAGCAGCTTGCTGCGGGGCCATCTTCTCTTC	TRBV9	-	once	12	TRBJ2-1
CASSVDQGSEAFF	TGTGCCAGCAGTGTAGATCAGGGATCTGAAGCTTTCTTT	TRBV6-4	-	-	13	TRBJ1-1
CASSLPGSNTGELFF	TGTGCCAGCAGTTTGCCCGGCAGTAACACCGGGGAGCTGTTTTTT	TRBV12-3/TRBV12-4	-	-	15	TRBJ2-2
CASSYLTRVNEQFF	TGTGCCAGCAGTTACCTGACTCGGGTTAATGAGCAGTTCTTC	TRBV6-2/TRBV6-3	-	-	14	TRBJ2-1
CVSSQEGVPGETQYF	TGTGTCAGCAGCCAAGAGGGGGTCCCGGGTGAGACCCAGTACTTC	TRBV14	-	few	15	TRBJ2-5
CASSYVTSGGGSGNIQYF	TGTGCCAGCAGTTACGTCACTAGCGGGGGGGGGTCTGGAAACATTCAGTACTTC	TRBV6-5	TRBD2	few	18	TRBJ2-4
CSARDGTGVFGANVLTF	TGCAGTGCTAGAGACGGGACAGGGGTTTTTGGGGCCAACGTCCTGACTTTC	TRBV20-1	TRBD1	few	17	TRBJ2-6
CASSVGTGGPYVPHNEQFF	TGTGCCAGCAGCGTAGGGACAGGGGGCCCATACGTCCCCCACAATGAGCAGTTCTTC	TRBV9	TRBD1	-	19	TRBJ2-1
CSAGDSRFSYEQYF	TGCAGTGCTGGTGACAGCCGATTCTCCTACGAGCAGTACTTC	TRBV20-1	-	-	14	TRBJ2-7
CAWSHLHYTEAFF	TGTGCCTGGAGCCACCTACATTACACTGAAGCTTTCTTT	TRBV30	-	-	13	TRBJ1-1
CASHPGAGELFF	TGCGCCAGTCACCCAGGGGCCGGGGAGCTGTTTTTT	TRBV5-1	-	-	12	TRBJ2-2
CASSWGTFPSTDTQYF	TGTGCCAGCAGCTGGGGGACGTTTCCTAGCACAGATACGCAGTATTTT	TRBV7-9	-	few	16	TRBJ2-3
CSARDWTSGDTGELFF	TGCAGTGCTAGAGATTGGACTAGCGGGGACACCGGGGAGCTGTTTTTT	TRBV20-1	TRBD2	-	16	TRBJ2-2
CASTGRGRTNEQFF	TGTGCCAGCACCGGGAGAGGGAGGACTAATGAGCAGTTCTTC	TRBV27	-	-	14	TRBJ2-1
CASSLGTGAYSNQPQHF	TGTGCCAGCAGCCTTGGGACAGGGGCATATAGCAATCAGCCCCAGCATTTT	TRBV9	TRBD1	few	17	TRBJ1-5
CASSQGEGPDTQYF	TGCGCCAGCAGCCAAGGTGAGGGCCCAGATACGCAGTATTTT	TRBV4-1	-	-	14	TRBJ2-3
CASSFSGAPYEQYF	TGTGCCAGCAGTTTTAGCGGGGCACCCTACGAGCAGTACTTC	TRBV28	TRBD2	few	14	TRBJ2-7
CASSLDPDFGEQFF	TGCGCCAGCAGCTTGGACCCCGATTTTGGTGAGCAGTTCTTC	TRBV5-1	-	-	14	TRBJ2-1
CASSLEVGLGEAFF	TGCGCCAGCAGCTTGGAGGTGGGGCTGGGAGAAGCTTTCTTT	TRBV5-1	-	-	14	TRBJ1-1
CASSGGDSSLSWNEQFF	TGTGCCAGCAGTGGGGGGGACAGTTCTCTCTCCTGGAATGAGCAGTTCTTC	TRBV6-1	-	-	17	TRBJ2-1
CSAPSDTRAEQFF	TGCAGTGCCCCCTCGGACACCCGGGCGGAGCAGTTCTTC	TRBV20-1	-	-	13	TRBJ2-1
CSARKAGSSGNTIYF	TGCAGTGCTAGAAAGGCGGGGAGCTCTGGAAACACCATATATTTT	TRBV20-1	-	-	15	TRBJ1-3
CASSETASTDTQYF	TGTGCCAGCAGCGAGACCGCCAGCACAGATACGCAGTATTTT	TRBV9	-	many	14	TRBJ2-3
CASSQQGAGQPQHF	TGTGCCAGCAGCCAACAGGGGGCAGGTCAGCCCCAGCATTTT	TRBV6-6	TRBD1	many	14	TRBJ1-5
CASTSPSGGPYNEQFF	TGTGCCAGCACCTCACCTAGCGGGGGCCCGTACAATGAGCAGTTCTTC	TRBV12-3/TRBV12-4	TRBD2	few	16	TRBJ2-1
CSAGSRLPEQFF	TGCAGCGCCGGATCTCGGTTGCCTGAGCAGTTCTTC	TRBV29-1	-	once	12	TRBJ2-1
CASDAGLAENIQYF	TGTGCTAGTGATGCAGGACTAGCGGAAAACATTCAGTACTTC	TRBV12-5	TRBD2	-	14	TRBJ2-4